This T cell receptor beta chain was identified during a study of blood T cells in healthy people across ages. Total RNA, at least 5 micrograms per sample, came from PBMCs. Trimming pared 4 bases from V and 8 bases from J, leaving 18 bases between. The CDR3 runs to 15 residues. Germline V lookup: CDR1 SGHRS, CDR2 YFSETQ. Alongside a J-beta primer mix, a sample-barcoded 5' primer served in a second PCR lasting about 7 to 11 cycles. MiXCR was run by TCRdb on the 5' RACE reads, yielding one entry per CDR3 protein. The sample has hundreds of thousands of distinct CDR3 sequences, around 31% seen once. The study, taken as a whole, reports: Strongly correlated with naive T cell percentage was TCR beta diversity. Long-lived donors carried more naive CD4+ cells and greater diversity than aged donors.

This clonotype was detected ten times or more. What it binds is unknown. Sequencing used blood. The TCR originated in a woman at least 80 years old in good health. The chain employs TRBV5-1 and TRBJ1-4, with D perhaps matching TRBD1 (5 bases). CDR3 sequence (DNA): TGCGCCAGCAGCCCCTCGGCGGGGGGAGGAGAAAAACTGTTTTTT. Its translation: CASSPSAGGGEKLFF.